Listed below are T cell receptor beta chains from one sample, sequenced in a study of blood T cell repertoires in COVID-19. The assay was immunoSEQ multiplex PCR, and TCRdb's table has in-frame clones only and misses some. The sample includes 60,000 to 90,000 clones, 70% to 85% of them seen just once. Material for sequencing was peripheral blood. These receptors were collected from a woman aged 45-60 years with acute or convalescent COVID-19. CDR3s leave out the opening cysteine and the closing phenylalanine or tryptophan.

j_call: TRBJ1-1; v_call: TRBV28; cdr3_aa: ASSRGGQKNTEAF
j_call: TRBJ2-2; v_call: TRBV11-2; cdr3_aa: ASSLFGAPGGELF
j_call: TRBJ2-3; v_call: TRBV7-2; cdr3_aa: ASSSDRAARTDTQY
j_call: TRBJ2-5; v_call: TRBV6-6; cdr3_aa: ASSYATSPETQY
j_call: TRBJ2-3; v_call: TRBV5-1; cdr3_aa: ASSLAIGTAGGSTDTQY
j_call: TRBJ1-1; v_call: TRBV4-1; cdr3_aa: ASSLGQGRNTEAF
j_call: TRBJ1-1; v_call: TRBV5-6; cdr3_aa: ASSSKGAGGTEAF
j_call: TRBJ2-5; v_call: TRBV25-1; cdr3_aa: ASSEYPGTSGKETQY
j_call: TRBJ1-1; v_call: TRBV11-2; cdr3_aa: ASSPHTQNTEAF
j_call: TRBJ1-5; v_call: TRBV5-6; cdr3_aa: ASSRERQPQH
j_call: TRBJ2-3; v_call: TRBV5-1; cdr3_aa: ASSLGLAGGTDTQY
j_call: TRBJ1-4; v_call: TRBV30; cdr3_aa: AWSPPHTTDRLF
j_call: TRBJ2-3; v_call: TRBV4-1; cdr3_aa: ASSLLTSGSTDTQY
j_call: TRBJ2-5; v_call: TRBV6-5; cdr3_aa: ASSRARGGETQY
j_call: TRBJ2-3; v_call: TRBV20-1; cdr3_aa: SASGGDTQY
j_call: TRBJ2-5; v_call: TRBV6-5; cdr3_aa: ASKSGGSYQETQY
j_call: TRBJ2-1; v_call: TRBV28; cdr3_aa: ASSQAGSRVNEQF
j_call: TRBJ2-7; v_call: TRBV7-6; cdr3_aa: ASSSYPGFQYEQY
j_call: TRBJ2-5; v_call: TRBV5-4; cdr3_aa: ASNLVGARGETQY
j_call: TRBJ1-1; v_call: TRBV6-6; cdr3_aa: ASSYSDRGTEAF
j_call: TRBJ2-3; v_call: TRBV2; cdr3_aa: ASSEGPGGDTQY
j_call: TRBJ2-7; v_call: TRBV6-5; cdr3_aa: ASGGSGGRYEQY
j_call: TRBJ1-4; v_call: TRBV19; cdr3_aa: ATSGTGLVEKLF
j_call: TRBJ1-2; v_call: TRBV3-1/TRBV3-2; cdr3_aa: ASSPRRDRGRYGYT
j_call: TRBJ1-2; v_call: TRBV2; cdr3_aa: ASRTGWQGGSGYT
j_call: TRBJ2-7; v_call: TRBV5-1; cdr3_aa: ASSLATNEQY
j_call: TRBJ2-7; v_call: TRBV7-3; cdr3_aa: ASSPGTGRPYEQY
j_call: TRBJ2-1; v_call: TRBV2; cdr3_aa: ASSESSGRVNEQF
j_call: TRBJ2-2; v_call: TRBV7-2; cdr3_aa: ASSSISGMNTGELF
j_call: TRBJ2-3; v_call: TRBV4-3; cdr3_aa: ASSHEWTGSDTQY
j_call: TRBJ2-5; v_call: TRBV11-2; cdr3_aa: ASSSTGALQETQY
j_call: TRBJ1-2; v_call: TRBV7-8; cdr3_aa: ASSKTGAPYGYT
j_call: TRBJ1-2; v_call: TRBV27; cdr3_aa: ASSTQGGNYGYT
j_call: TRBJ2-1; v_call: TRBV3-1/TRBV3-2; cdr3_aa: ASSGGNEQF
j_call: TRBJ1-2; v_call: TRBV18; cdr3_aa: ASSPEQGSGGYT
j_call: TRBJ1-5; v_call: TRBV7-2; cdr3_aa: ASSLGGVQPQH